Included here is one T cell receptor beta chain sequence, with context. What it recognizes is unknown. The data derive from a study of blood T cells in healthy people across ages. A second PCR, run for about 7 to 11 cycles, used a sample-barcoded 5' primer plus a J-beta primer mix. Tags on each cDNA molecule came from a template-switch adaptor with 12 random nucleotides. Each CDR3 protein gets one entry after TCRdb re-called the 5' RACE reads with MiXCR. This sample has 1.2 million to 1.5 million distinct CDR3 sequences; approximately 59% occur once, and the top ten carry approximately 7%. The CDR3 has 14 residues. V dropped 8 bases and J dropped 2; count of bases not matched to a gene: 6. CDR1 SNHLY and CDR2 FYNNEI come from the germline V gene. Findings and limits, study-wide: Fewer expanded clones and more diversity marked long-lived versus aged donors. Older age coincided with a roughly linear decline in TCR beta diversity per million T cells.

This clonotype was obtained from a man aged 18 to 30 in good health. The chain couples TRBV2 to TRBJ2-7; 10 positions agree with TRBD2. The sample comprised blood. This CDR3 reads CASGVGTSAYEQYF. CDR3 nucleotides: TGTGCCAGCGGGGTAGGGACTAGCGCCTACGAGCAGTACTTC. Based on the CDR3 plus reference TRBV2 and TRBJ2-7, the full variable domain is EPEVTQTPSHQVTQMGQEVILRCVPISNHLYFYWYRQILGQKVEFLVSFYNNEISEKSEIFDDQFSVERPDGSNFTLKIRSTKLEDSAMYFCASGVGTSAYEQYFGPGTRLTVT.